A selection of T cell receptor beta chains follows, all from one sample in a study of T cells expressing NK-cell markers. TCRdb reprocessed the 5' RACE reads; each CDR3 protein has one entry and no DNA is given. The sample holds about 550,000 distinct CDR3 sequences. Source material: blood T cells: a sorted CD56 or NKG2C T cell subset, CD4+ or CD8+ T cells, or bulk PBMC T cells (not recorded which). The receptors were sampled from a man aged 18 to 29 in good health. CDR3s include the opening cysteine and the closing phenylalanine or tryptophan. The order of the fields is V gene, J gene, CDR3 protein.

V: TRBV12-3/TRBV12-4; J: TRBJ2-6; CDR3: CASSLMAGKGLRANVLTF
V: TRBV27; J: TRBJ1-5; CDR3: CASSLSFRGKSQPQHF
V: TRBV21-1; J: TRBJ2-3; CDR3: CASPPGATRDTDTQYF
V: TRBV20-1; J: TRBJ1-6; CDR3: CSAIAGTVESPLHF
V: TRBV29-1; J: TRBJ2-4; CDR3: CSAEGEGGIQYF
V: TRBV3-1; J: TRBJ2-5; CDR3: CASSQGSQGYQETQYF
V: TRBV28; J: TRBJ2-3; CDR3: CASSLFLAGGLAQYF
V: TRBV5-5; J: TRBJ2-5; CDR3: CASRGPLVETQYF
V: TRBV10-1; J: TRBJ1-2; CDR3: CASSEWGSYGYTF
V: TRBV2; J: TRBJ1-1; CDR3: CDSRPTGGGTEAFF
V: TRBV14; J: TRBJ2-7; CDR3: CASSKRIAYEQYF
V: TRBV4-1; J: TRBJ2-6; CDR3: CASSPRGLAGLSPFSGANVLTF
V: TRBV15; J: TRBJ2-5; CDR3: CATSGKDQETQYF
V: TRBV28; J: TRBJ2-7; CDR3: CASRGGLYEQYF
V: TRBV5-1; J: TRBJ2-1; CDR3: CASSLGVPPAYNEQFF
V: TRBV6-1; J: TRBJ2-1; CDR3: CASRWTSATSSYNEQFF
V: TRBV3-1; J: TRBJ1-1; CDR3: CASSRSEGNTEAFF
V: TRBV4-2; J: TRBJ2-3; CDR3: CASSQEGFGRGTDTQYF
V: TRBV20-1; J: TRBJ2-3; CDR3: CSAKAGGSTDTQYF
V: TRBV6-2/TRBV6-3; J: TRBJ2-5; CDR3: CASSRGVLAGRGETQYF
V: TRBV12-3/TRBV12-4; J: TRBJ1-2; CDR3: CASSLTATNYGYTF
V: TRBV5-1; J: TRBJ2-6; CDR3: CASSEWDSSGANVLTF
V: TRBV15; J: TRBJ2-3; CDR3: CATSRDMSVGRQYF
V: TRBV7-3; J: TRBJ2-7; CDR3: CASSPDLREVSEQYF
V: TRBV15; J: TRBJ1-1; CDR3: CATSRDEGLRTEAFF
V: TRBV12-3/TRBV12-4; J: TRBJ2-7; CDR3: CASSWQILYEQYF
V: TRBV28; J: TRBJ2-3; CDR3: CASSFSRITDTQYF
V: TRBV12-3/TRBV12-4; J: TRBJ2-5; CDR3: CASSLEHRGRASETQYF
V: TRBV6-5; J: TRBJ2-5; CDR3: CASSYSGQGAGETQYF
V: TRBV19; J: TRBJ2-1; CDR3: CATGQQLYNEQFF
V: TRBV11-2; J: TRBJ2-2; CDR3: CASSYNNRDLDTGELFF
V: TRBV20-1; J: TRBJ2-1; CDR3: CSALRGDWGYNEQFF
V: TRBV29-1; J: TRBJ2-3; CDR3: CSVPRSGQGVLTDTQYF
V: TRBV6-2/TRBV6-3; J: TRBJ2-7; CDR3: CASSYSRLAEPYEQYF
V: TRBV2; J: TRBJ1-1; CDR3: CASSAEQRAFF
V: TRBV29-1; J: TRBJ2-6; CDR3: CSVPGDRNSGANVLTF
V: TRBV5-1; J: TRBJ2-5; CDR3: CASSFLTGELETQYF
V: TRBV12-3/TRBV12-4; J: TRBJ1-2; CDR3: CASSPRQIGKRKGGYTF
V: TRBV6-1; J: TRBJ2-6; CDR3: CASTSGQGKSGANVLTF
V: TRBV20-1; J: TRBJ2-3; CDR3: CSAREGTTSTDTQYF
V: TRBV29-1; J: TRBJ2-3; CDR3: CSVPAPSTDTQYF